Below, 14 T cell receptor beta chains from the same sample are listed, as sequenced in a study of Ad26.COV2.S vaccination and SARS-CoV-2 variants. Treatment described: roughly 19 received Ad26.COV2.S at low or high dose, single or two shots; about 5 received placebo; per-sample allocation not given. Sampling occurred on day 63 after the first vaccine or placebo injection. The protocol was immunoSEQ multiplex PCR, while the TCRdb copy is restricted to in-frame clones and leaves out a portion. The sample records 300,000 to 350,000 clones, around 89% being singletons. This sample comprised peripheral blood, obtained in a trial of Ad26.COV2.S vaccine versus placebo. The receptors derive from a person aged 18-60 years who received the Ad26.COV2.S COVID-19 vaccine or a placebo.

The CDR3 spells CASTPAASGRSPLHF. As DNA, the CDR3 is TGCGCCAGCACCCCGGCAGCGTCCGGGCGTTCACCCCTCCACTTT. The chain is built from TRBV5-1 and TRBJ1-6; D unresolved. V lost 6 bases and J lost 9, with 19 bases in between. The CDR3 has 15 amino acids. Per germline, CDR1 SGHRS and CDR2 YFSETQ.

V is TRBV5-4 and J is TRBJ2-2; 12 bases line up with TRBD2. The CDR3 sequence is 17 residues long. Germline-derived CDR1 and CDR2 are SGHNT and YYREEE (reference sequence). J gave up 1 base and V 4 bases, and 5 bases lay outside the gene matches. The CDR3 here is CASSIPSGRGNTGELFF. The DNA of the CDR3 is TGTGCCAGCAGCATACCTAGCGGGAGGGGGAACACCGGGGAGCTGTTTTTT.

The chain recombines TRBV28 with TRBJ1-1; 10 bases map to TRBD1. Germline CDR1 MDHEN, CDR2 SYDVKM. There are 16 residues in the CDR3. Trimming removed 5 bases from V and 0 bases from J; junction bases left unmatched: 6. For the CDR3, the DNA is TGTGCCAGCAGTCTCTTGACAGGGGGCTTGAACACTGAAGCTTTCTTT. Encoded protein: CASSLLTGGLNTEAFF.

V usage is TRBV1 and J usage is TRBJ2-5; the table's D gene call, TRBD1, was not cross checked with the DNA. TRBV1 is a listed pseudogene. The CDR3 covers 16 residues. This chain's CDR3 is CTSSLPFPQGQETQYF. CDR3 nucleotides: TGCACCAGCAGCCTCCCTTTCCCCCAGGGGCAAGAGACCCAGTACTTC.

The chain joins TRBV18 to TRBJ2-7; 7 bases are a match to TRBD1. This CDR3 spans 15 amino acids. Germline V gives CDR1 KGHSH, CDR2 LQKENI. The V gene end was trimmed by 5 bases and the J gene end by 3 bases; junction bases not matched to a gene: 10. CDR3 nucleotides: TGTGCCAGCTCAGCAGACAGGGTGGATGGCTACGAGCAGTACTTC. Translation gives CASSADRVDGYEQYF.

Written as DNA, the CDR3 is TGTGCCAGCAGCCAAGTCAGTAGCGGGAGTAACGCAGATACGCAGTATTTT. The encoded protein is CASSQVSSGSNADTQYF. The genes are TRBV4-2 and TRBJ2-3, with 9 bases fitting TRBD2. CDR3 length: 17 amino acids. The germline gives CDR1 LGHNA, CDR2 YNFKEQ. With 1 base clipped from V and 4 bases from J, the junction kept 9 bases outside the gene matches.

The chain employs TRBV11-2 and TRBJ2-1, with no clear D. Looked up from germline, CDR1 is SGHAT and CDR2 is FQNNGV. Trimming pared 5 bases from V and 7 bases from J, leaving 15 bases between. This CDR3 spans 14 amino acids. Written as DNA, the CDR3 is TGTGCCAGCAGCGGCCTTAGGTCAGTAAATGAGCAGTTCTTC. Encoded protein: CASSGLRSVNEQFF.

The gene calls are TRBV6-5 and TRBJ1-1; 7 bases map to TRBD1. The CDR3 covers 13 residues. Per the germline V gene, CDR1 is MNHEY and CDR2 is SVGAGI. Unmatched junction bases numbered 5, after V lost 6 bases and J lost 4 bases. This CDR3 is CASRSTGVTEAFF. CDR3 sequence (DNA): TGTGCCAGCAGATCAACAGGGGTCACTGAAGCTTTCTTT.

The chain joins TRBV21-1 to TRBJ2-1; TRBD2 is the table's D call, not checked against the DNA. TRBV21-1 is given as a pseudogene. The CDR3 has 16 residues. Here the CDR3 DNA reads TGTGCCAGCAGCCCGAAAAGGGTCCGGGAGGGCAATGAGCAGTTCTTC. Amino acid sequence: CASSPKRVREGNEQFF.

The chain couples TRBV6-5 to TRBJ1-4; D is unclear. The CDR3 has 15 amino acids. The V end lost 0 bases, the J end lost 4 bases, and 9 bases lay between the germline ends. Germline loops: CDR1 MNHEY, CDR2 SVGAGI. The CDR3 loop reads CASSYSFGYNEKLFF. For the CDR3, the DNA is TGTGCCAGCAGTTACTCGTTCGGGTATAATGAAAAACTGTTTTTT.

This clone showed up just once. This chain links TRBV2 with TRBJ1-5, with 7 bases lining up with TRBD1. CDR1 and CDR2 (germline): SNHLY, FYNNEI. The CDR3 has 15 amino acids. With 1 base clipped from V and 9 bases from J, the junction kept 9 bases outside the gene matches. CDR3 region: CASSEGTGDLGPQHF. In nucleotides, the CDR3 is TGTGCCAGCAGTGAAGGGACAGGAGACCTGGGGCCCCAGCATTTT.

V usage is TRBV7-8 and J usage is TRBJ2-6; unclear D gene. CDR3 length: 16 amino acids. Germline-derived CDR1 and CDR2 are SGHVS and FQNEAQ. V gave up 5 bases and J gave up 4 bases, with 15 bases separating them. The CDR3 is CASSPVKGSGANVLTF. Here the CDR3 DNA reads TGTGCCAGCAGCCCCGTGAAAGGCTCCGGGGCCAACGTCCTGACTTTC. The entire variable domain, with the rest obtained from reference TRBV7-8 and TRBJ2-6, is as follows: GAGVSQSPRYKVAKRGQDVALRCDPISGHVSLFWYQQALGQGPEFLTYFQNEAQLDKSGLPSDRFFAERPEGSVSTLKIQRTQQEDSAVYLCASSPVKGSGANVLTFGAGSRLTVL.

The chain joins TRBV12-5 to TRBJ1-2; maybe TRBD1 (6 bases). The CDR3 contains 13 residues. Germline-derived CDR1 and CDR2 are LGHNT and FRNRAP. The V end was cut by 2 bases, the J end by 6 bases, with 10 bases between. The CDR3 reads CASGLPGGDGYTF. Written as DNA, the CDR3 is TGTGCTAGTGGTTTGCCGGGGGGCGATGGCTACACCTTC.

CDR3 in DNA: TGTGCCAGCAGCCGACATGGACAGGGGGCAAGGAACACTGAAGCTTTCTTT. Its protein is CASSRHGQGARNTEAFF. The chain is built from TRBV4-2 and TRBJ1-1; 11 bases match TRBD1. CDR1 is LGHNA and CDR2 is YNFKEQ in the germline V gene. The V and J ends lost 4 bases and 1 base, in that order; junction bases with no gene match: 8. This CDR3 is 17 amino acids long.